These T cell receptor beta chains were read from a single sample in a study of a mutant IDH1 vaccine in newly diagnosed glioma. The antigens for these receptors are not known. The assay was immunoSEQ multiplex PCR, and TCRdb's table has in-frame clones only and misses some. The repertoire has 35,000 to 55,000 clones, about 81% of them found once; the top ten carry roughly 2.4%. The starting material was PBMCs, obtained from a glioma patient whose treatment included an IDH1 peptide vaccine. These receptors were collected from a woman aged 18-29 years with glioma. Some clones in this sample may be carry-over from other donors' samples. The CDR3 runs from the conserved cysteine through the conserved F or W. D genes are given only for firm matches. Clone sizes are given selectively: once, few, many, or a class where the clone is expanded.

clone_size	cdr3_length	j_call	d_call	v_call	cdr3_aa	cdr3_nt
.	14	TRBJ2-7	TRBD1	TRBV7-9	CASSSGQGIYEQYF	TGTGCCAGCAGCTCGGGACAGGGAATCTACGAGCAGTACTTC
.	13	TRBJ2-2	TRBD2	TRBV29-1	CSVEDSAGGLVFF	TGCAGCGTTGAAGACTCTGCGGGGGGTTTGGTGTTTTTT
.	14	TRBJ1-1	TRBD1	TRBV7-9	CASSADRVETEAFF	TGTGCCAGCAGCGCGGACAGGGTCGAAACTGAAGCTTTCTTT
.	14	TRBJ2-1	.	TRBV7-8	CASSAMGAGNEQFF	TGTGCCAGCAGCGCTATGGGGGCGGGCAATGAGCAGTTCTTC
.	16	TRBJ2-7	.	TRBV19	CASSISLTGTTYEQYF	TGTGCCAGTAGTATTTCGCTCACAGGGACCACCTACGAGCAGTACTTC
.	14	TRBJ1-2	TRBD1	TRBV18	CASSPRQGDNGYTF	TGTGCCAGCTCACCGCGACAGGGGGACAATGGCTACACCTTC
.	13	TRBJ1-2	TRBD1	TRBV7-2	CASSRWTGEGYTF	TGTGCCAGCAGCCGATGGACAGGGGAAGGCTACACCTTC
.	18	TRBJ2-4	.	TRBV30	CAWSTPLLRRGGKNIQYF	TGTGCCTGGAGTACCCCTCTCTTGAGACGGGGTGGCAAAAACATTCAGTACTTC
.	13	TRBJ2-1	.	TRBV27	CASSLSQYNEQFF	TGTGCCAGCAGTTTATCCCAATACAATGAGCAGTTCTTC
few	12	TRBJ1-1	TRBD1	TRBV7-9	CASSWDREEAFF	TGTGCCAGCAGCTGGGACAGGGAAGAAGCTTTCTTT
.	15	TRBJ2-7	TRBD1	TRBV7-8	CASSFDRGVIYEQYF	TGTGCCAGCAGCTTCGACAGGGGCGTGATCTACGAGCAGTACTTC
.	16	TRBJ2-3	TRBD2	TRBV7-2	CASSAQLGLLTDTQYF	TGTGCCAGCAGCGCCCAGCTGGGACTACTCACAGATACGCAGTATTTT
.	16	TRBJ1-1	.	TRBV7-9	CASSLRRGLPDTEAFF	TGTGCCAGCAGCTTGAGAAGGGGACTCCCTGACACTGAAGCTTTCTTT
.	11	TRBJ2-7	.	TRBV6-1	CASRRDYEQYF	TGTGCCAGCAGAAGGGATTACGAGCAGTACTTC
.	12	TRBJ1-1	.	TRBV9	CASSVLNTEAFF	TGTGCCAGCAGCGTACTGAACACTGAAGCTTTCTTT
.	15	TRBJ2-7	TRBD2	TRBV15	CATSRASGGYGEQYF	TGTGCCACCAGCAGAGCGTCCGGGGGGTACGGAGAGCAGTACTTC
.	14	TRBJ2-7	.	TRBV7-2	CASSFSPKYYEQYF	TGTGCCAGCAGCTTTTCCCCAAAATACTACGAGCAGTACTTC
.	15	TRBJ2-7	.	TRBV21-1	CASNEFRTGNLEQYF	TGTGCCAGCAACGAATTTAGGACAGGGAATCTCGAGCAGTACTTC
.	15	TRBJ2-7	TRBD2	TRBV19	CASSMLAGGPYEQYF	TGTGCCAGTAGTATGCTCGCGGGGGGCCCCTACGAGCAGTACTTC
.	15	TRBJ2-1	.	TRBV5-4	CASSPRAPPSNEQFF	TGTGCCAGCAGCCCCCGGGCCCCACCGTCCAATGAGCAGTTCTTC
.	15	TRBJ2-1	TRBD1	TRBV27	CASSLTGASYNEQFF	TGTGCCAGCAGTCTAACAGGGGCCTCCTACAATGAGCAGTTCTTC
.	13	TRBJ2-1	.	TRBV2	CASHLGVYNEQFF	TGTGCCAGCCACCTTGGAGTATACAATGAGCAGTTCTTC
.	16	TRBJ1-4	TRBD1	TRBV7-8	CASSLAVGGRNEKLFF	TGTGCCAGCAGCTTAGCTGTAGGGGGCCGTAATGAAAAACTGTTTTTT
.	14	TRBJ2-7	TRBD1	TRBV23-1	CASRRGPQHYEQYF	TGCGCCAGCCGCAGGGGGCCTCAACACTACGAGCAGTACTTC
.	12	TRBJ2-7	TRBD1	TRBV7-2	CASSLGQGGQYF	TGTGCCAGCAGCTTAGGACAGGGGGGTCAGTACTTC
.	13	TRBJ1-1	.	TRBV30	CAWSVLRETEAFF	TGTGCCTGGAGTGTACTGCGAGAGACTGAAGCTTTCTTT
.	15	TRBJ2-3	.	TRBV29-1	CSVDRTDKATDTQYF	TGCAGCGTTGATCGGACAGATAAGGCGACAGATACGCAGTATTTT
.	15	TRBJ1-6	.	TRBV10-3	CAISESLGINSPLHF	TGTGCCATCAGTGAGTCGTTAGGGATCAATTCTCCCCTCCACTTT
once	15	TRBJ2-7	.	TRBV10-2	CASTPDRPSSYEQYF	TGCGCCAGCACTCCGGACCGCCCTAGCTCCTACGAGCAGTACTTC
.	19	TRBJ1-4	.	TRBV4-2	CASSQDGAGFGATNEKLFF	TGTGCCAGCAGCCAAGATGGGGCTGGGTTTGGAGCAACTAATGAAAAACTGTTTTTT
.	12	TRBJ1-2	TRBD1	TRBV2	CASSRTGGGYTF	TGTGCCAGCAGCAGGACAGGGGGCGGCTACACCTTC
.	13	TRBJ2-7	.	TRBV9	CASSPDPTYEQYF	TGTGCCAGCAGCCCCGACCCGACCTACGAGCAGTACTTC
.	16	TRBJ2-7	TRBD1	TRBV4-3	CASSQEGSRGLDEQYF	TGCGCCAGCAGCCAAGAGGGTTCCAGGGGGCTCGACGAGCAGTACTTC
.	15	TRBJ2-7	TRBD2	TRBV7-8	CASSLEREWRGEQYF	TGTGCCAGCAGCTTAGAGCGGGAGTGGAGGGGCGAGCAGTACTTC
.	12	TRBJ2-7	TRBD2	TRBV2	CASREASYEQYF	TGTGCCAGCCGGGAGGCATCCTACGAGCAGTACTTC
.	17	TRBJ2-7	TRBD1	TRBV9	CASSVDGGGQGAREQYF	TGTGCCAGCAGCGTAGATGGAGGTGGGCAGGGGGCTCGCGAGCAGTACTTC
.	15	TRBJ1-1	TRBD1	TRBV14	CASSQRTGLNTEAFF	TGTGCCAGCAGCCAAAGGACAGGCCTGAACACTGAAGCTTTCTTT
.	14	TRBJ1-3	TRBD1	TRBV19	CASSITGVGNTIYF	TGTGCCAGTAGTATTACAGGGGTAGGAAACACCATATATTTT
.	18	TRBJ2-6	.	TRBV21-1	CASSKSGPPYSGANVLTF	TGTGCCAGCAGCAAAAGTGGGCCCCCATACTCTGGGGCCAACGTCCTGACTTTC
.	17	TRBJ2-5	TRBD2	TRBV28	CASSFSRGLAGGETQYF	TGTGCCAGCAGTTTCTCCCGGGGACTAGCGGGAGGGGAGACCCAGTACTTC
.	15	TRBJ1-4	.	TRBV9	CASSPRRSSNEKLFF	TGTGCCAGCAGTCCGAGGAGGAGTTCTAATGAAAAACTGTTTTTT
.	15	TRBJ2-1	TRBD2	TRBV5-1	CASSLGGLAGVGWFF	TGCGCCAGCAGCTTGGGAGGACTAGCGGGAGTAGGTTGGTTCTTC